The 14 T cell receptor beta chains below were found in one sample sequenced in a study of blood T cells in healthy people across ages. For the second PCR, which ran for about 7 to 12 cycles, a sample-barcoded 5' primer and a J-beta primer mix were used. From the 5' RACE reads, TCRdb called clonotypes with MiXCR, one entry per CDR3 protein. This table holds 750,000 to 950,000 distinct CDR3 sequences, 25% to 30% found once. The data were also submitted as part of a second study, on T cells of mothers and their children.

The sequenced sample was blood. Every receptor here comes from a boy between 10 and 17 years old in good health.

There are a few counts of this clonotype. The gene calls are TRBV20-1 and TRBJ2-1; 14 bases map to TRBD2. Germline V gene data show CDR1 as DFQATT and CDR2 as SNEGSKA (reference sequence). This CDR3 is built from 14 residues. Trimming cost V 3 bases and J 7 bases; bases outside gene matches: 2. This CDR3 reads CSARTSGGANEQFF. The CDR3 nucleotides read TGCAGTGCTAGGACTAGCGGGGGGGCGAATGAGCAGTTCTTC.

The V call is TRBV6-5, the J call TRBJ1-1, with D uncertain. CDR3 length: 15 residues. Trimming removed 0 bases at V and 0 bases at J, with 8 bases between. Germline CDR1 MNHEY, CDR2 SVGAGI. The CDR3 sequence is CASSYSIGMNTEAFF. CDR3 DNA: TGTGCCAGCAGTTACTCGATAGGAATGAACACTGAAGCTTTCTTT.

The CDR3 region has the DNA TGCGCCAGCAGCTTTGGACGCGGAGGGGGAGAGCAGTACTTC. Translated, it gives CASSFGRGGGEQYF. V and J are TRBV5-1 and TRBJ2-5; D could derive from TRBD1 or TRBD2 (6 bases each). Trimming cost V 2 bases and J 11 bases, with 19 bases left between them. Germline-derived CDR1 and CDR2 are SGHRS and YFSETQ. The CDR3 length is 14 residues.

This chain connects TRBV28 to TRBJ2-7; a weak D match, TRBD1 (6 bases). V shed 4 bases and J shed 9 bases, with 16 bases lying between them. This CDR3 spans 13 amino acids. The germline V gene has CDR1 MDHEN and CDR2 SYDVKM. This chain's CDR3 is CASSSFQGQGQYF. Written as DNA, the CDR3 is TGTGCCAGCAGTTCATTTCAGGGGCAAGGGCAGTACTTC.

CDR3 residues: CASSLLRFYNEQFF. As DNA, the CDR3 is TGTGCCAGCAGTTTATTACGGTTCTACAATGAGCAGTTCTTC. This chain connects TRBV28 to TRBJ2-1; D gene unclear. The V end lost 1 base, the J end lost 3 bases, and 7 bases lay between the germline ends. This CDR3 is 14 amino acids long. The V gene's germline CDR1 is MDHEN and CDR2 SYDVKM.

This clonotype turned up a few times. The rearrangement uses TRBV5-1 and TRBJ1-2, with a weak D call TRBD1 (6 bases). Germline assignment: CDR1 SGHRS and CDR2 YFSETQ. The CDR3 is 14 residues long. V dropped 2 bases and J dropped 2 bases, with 10 bases sitting between them. For the CDR3, the DNA is TGCGCCAGCAGCTTCGACAGGCCCAACTATGGCTACACCTTC. It translates to CASSFDRPNYGYTF.

A few counts support this clonotype. No conserved phenylalanine or tryptophan ends this CDR3, so it is likely a read error. The CDR3 nucleotides are TGTGCCAGCAGCCAAGAAGGGAGAACTGAAGCTTTCCTT. This sequence encodes CASSQEGRTEAFL. The V call is TRBV3-1, the J call TRBJ1-1; D remains ambiguous. This CDR3 spans 13 amino acids. CDR1 is LGHDT, CDR2 YNNKEL, per germline (reference sequence). V was trimmed by 0 bases and J by 5 bases, leaving 7 bases between them.

The chain combines TRBV20-1 with TRBJ1-2; TRBD1 matches at 8 bases. Trimming took 6 bases from V and 4 from J; bases not matched to a gene: 4. This CDR3 has 12 residues. CDR1 and CDR2 from the germline V gene are DFQATT and SNEGSKA (reference sequence). CDR3: CSAKTGVYGYTF. The DNA of the CDR3 is TGCAGTGCCAAGACAGGGGTCTATGGCTACACCTTC.

The chain links TRBV11-2 to TRBJ1-1; unclear D gene. This CDR3 region has 14 residues. Trimming pared 0 bases from V and 4 bases from J, leaving 9 bases between. The germline V gene encodes CDR1 SGHAT and CDR2 FQNNGV. The CDR3 sequence is CASSLDWASTEAFF. DNA of the CDR3: TGTGCCAGCAGCTTAGATTGGGCAAGCACTGAAGCTTTCTTT.

The chain links TRBV7-2 to TRBJ2-7, with D perhaps matching TRBD1 (5 bases). This CDR3 is 13 amino acids long. V gave up 1 base and J gave up 7 bases, with 11 bases separating them. Germline lookup yields CDR1 SGHTA and CDR2 FQGNSA. The CDR3 spells CASSLVTAGEQYF. The CDR3 DNA reads as TGTGCCAGCAGCTTAGTAACAGCAGGGGAGCAGTACTTC.

The chain is built from TRBV6-1 and TRBJ2-3; 9 bases fit TRBD2. CDR3 length equals 16 residues. Trimming at V came to 1 base and at J to 3 bases, leaving 5 bases not matched to a gene. Germline CDR1 reads MNHNS; CDR2 reads SASEGT. CDR3: CASSEVAAGGTDTQYF. The CDR3 bases are TGTGCCAGCAGTGAAGTTGCAGCGGGGGGTACAGATACGCAGTATTTT.

This chain links TRBV10-2 with TRBJ2-2; a possible D gene is TRBD2 (7 bases). CDR3 length equals 12 residues. Deletions cut 8 bases from V and 7 bases from J, with 11 bases between. The germline gives CDR1 WSHSY, CDR2 SAAADI. In nucleotides, the CDR3 is TGCGCCAGCGGGGGGGCAGACGGGGAGCTGTTTTTT. It specifies CASGGADGELFF.

This clonotype has more than one count but fewer than ten. This chain links TRBV7-2 with TRBJ1-6; D unclear. This CDR3 is built from 15 residues. Trimming took off 5 bases at V and 10 bases at J, with 18 bases between the two ends. Per germline, CDR1 SGHTA and CDR2 FQGNSA. The CDR3 sequence is CASSLPGAVRSPLHF. The DNA of the CDR3 is TGTGCCAGCAGCCTCCCTGGCGCTGTTCGGTCACCCCTCCACTTT. The full variable domain, with the rest looked up from reference TRBV7-2 and TRBJ1-6, is GAGVSQSPSNKVTEKGKDVELRCDPISGHTALYWYRQSLGQGLEFLIYFQGNSAPDKSGLPSDRFSAERTGGSVSTLTIQRTQQEDSAVYLCASSLPGAVRSPLHFGNGTRLTVT.

The chain uses TRBV5-1 and TRBJ2-7, with D perhaps given as TRBD1 or TRBD2 (5 bases each). The CDR3 extends over 16 amino acids. CDR1 SGHRS and CDR2 YFSETQ come from the germline V gene. The germline V and J ends were trimmed by 3 bases and 0 bases, with 16 bases remaining between them. The DNA for the CDR3 is TGCGCCAGCAGCTCTGGCCGGGACCGATTCTCCTACGAGCAGTACTTC. Protein product: CASSSGRDRFSYEQYF.